Each of the 8 T cell receptor beta chains below was sequenced from the same sample in a study of blood T cell repertoires in COVID-19 (dated by TCRdb to the early 2020s). The receptor library was made with the immunoSEQ multiplex PCR assay. In TCRdb, the immuneACCESS table is reduced to in-frame sequences with V and J assigned. These tables do not hold every clone; where another copy was compared, an unresolved V gene accounts for under half, and the others remain unexplained. The sample yields around 210,000 clones; approximately 85% were counted once. Clones ranked in the top ten supply approximately 5.1% of the sample. The sequencing input was peripheral blood. The receptor set was obtained from a man between 45 and 60 years old with COVID-19, enrolled during active disease.

CDR3 sequence reads: CAISESILGGNTIYF. The DNA of the CDR3 is TGTGCCATCAGTGAGTCCATCCTCGGGGGAAACACCATATATTTT. The chain combines TRBV10-3 with TRBJ1-3; D gene ambiguous. The CDR3 contains 15 residues. The ends were cut back, 0 bases at V and 4 bases at J, with 10 bases in the middle. Germline CDR1 is ENHRY and CDR2 is SYGVKD.

This chain links TRBV6-5 with TRBJ1-5, with D maybe TRBD1 (6 bases). Germline V lookup: CDR1 MNHEY, CDR2 SVGAGI. The CDR3 has 14 amino acids. Trimming took off 6 bases at V and 4 bases at J, with 13 bases between the two ends. The CDR3 DNA sequence: TGTGCCAGCAGAGCAGGGGTCGGTAATCAGCCCCAGCATTTT. This codes for CASRAGVGNQPQHF.

The chain couples TRBV7-9 to TRBJ2-4, with TRBD2 matching 7 bases. CDR1 and CDR2 from the germline V gene are SEHNR and FQNEAQ (reference sequence). J gave up 8 bases and V 5 bases, and 9 bases lay outside the gene matches. CDR3 length: 14 amino acids. The CDR3 region has the DNA TGTGCCAGCAGCCCAGCTGGCGGGGGTTACATTCAGTACTTC. It codes for CASSPAGGGYIQYF.

This rearrangement joins TRBV9 to TRBJ2-6; D remains unclear. Per germline, CDR1 SGDLS and CDR2 YYNGEE. V was shortened by 1 base and J by 0 bases, with 8 bases between the two germline ends. CDR3 size: 16 residues. DNA of the CDR3: TGTGCCAGCAGCGTAATAGCCAACTCTGGGGCCAACGTCCTGACTTTC. Encoded protein: CASSVIANSGANVLTF.

DNA for the CDR3: TGTGCCAGCAGTGAAGCTGACAGGGATAATCAGCCCCAGCATTTT. It translates to CASSEADRDNQPQHF. The chain has TRBV2 and TRBJ1-5; TRBD1 agrees at 7 bases. Germline V gene sequence: CDR1 SNHLY, CDR2 FYNNEI. The CDR3 covers 15 residues. The J segment lost 4 bases and the V segment lost 0 bases, leaving 3 bases of the junction unmatched.

This chain uses TRBV5-1 with TRBJ2-2, with D uncertain. The ends were cut back, 0 bases at V and 5 bases at J, with 8 bases in the middle. Germline CDR1 and CDR2: SGHRS and YFSETQ. The CDR3 has 14 amino acids. The DNA for the CDR3 is TGCGCCAGCAGCTTGGCCGGGTTTACCGGGGAGCTGTTTTTT. Protein: CASSLAGFTGELFF.

This clone was picked up a small number of times. This chain connects TRBV2 to TRBJ1-6; D gene uncertain. The CDR3 has 15 amino acids. V was shortened by 1 base and J by 9 bases, with 13 bases between the two germline ends. Germline CDR1 and CDR2: SNHLY and FYNNEI. The CDR3 is CASSEGGGLRSPLHF. The CDR3 coding sequence is TGTGCCAGCAGTGAAGGCGGAGGGCTCCGTTCACCCCTCCACTTT.

Turning to this clone: Different DNA sequences within this sample yield the same CDR3. CDR3 nucleotide sequence: TGCGCCAGCAGCTTAAGCAGGGCCTCCTACGAGCAGTACTTC. Translating it yields CASSLSRASYEQYF. V and J are TRBV5-1 and TRBJ2-7, with D perhaps TRBD1 (5 bases). The CDR3 sequence is 14 residues long. Germline V gene lookup returns CDR1 SGHRS and CDR2 YFSETQ. V was cut by 2 bases and J by 0 bases, with 9 bases left in between.